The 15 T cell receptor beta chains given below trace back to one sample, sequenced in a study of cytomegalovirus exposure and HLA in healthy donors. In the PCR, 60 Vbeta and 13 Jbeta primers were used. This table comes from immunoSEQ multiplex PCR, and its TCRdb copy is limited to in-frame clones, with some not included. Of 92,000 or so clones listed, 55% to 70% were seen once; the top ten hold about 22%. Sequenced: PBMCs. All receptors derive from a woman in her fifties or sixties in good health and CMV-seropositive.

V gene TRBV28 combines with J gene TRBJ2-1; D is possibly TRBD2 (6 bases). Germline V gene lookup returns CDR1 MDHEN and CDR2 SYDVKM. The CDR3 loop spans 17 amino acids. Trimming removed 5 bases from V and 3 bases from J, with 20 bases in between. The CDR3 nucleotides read TGTGCCAGCAGTACACGGGTGGCGCAGGGACTCTACAATGAGCAGTTCTTC. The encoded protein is CASSTRVAQGLYNEQFF.

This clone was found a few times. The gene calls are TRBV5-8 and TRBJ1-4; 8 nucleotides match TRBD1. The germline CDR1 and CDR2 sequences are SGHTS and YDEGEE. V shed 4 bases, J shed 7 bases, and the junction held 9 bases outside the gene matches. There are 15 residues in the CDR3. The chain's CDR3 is CASSADRAKTEKLFF. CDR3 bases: TGTGCCAGCAGCGCGGACAGGGCGAAGACTGAAAAACTGTTTTTT.

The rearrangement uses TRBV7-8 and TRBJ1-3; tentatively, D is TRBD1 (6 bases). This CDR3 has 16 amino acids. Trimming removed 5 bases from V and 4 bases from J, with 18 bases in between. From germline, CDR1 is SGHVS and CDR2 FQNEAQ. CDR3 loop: CASSARPSGAGNTIYF. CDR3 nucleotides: TGTGCCAGCAGCGCCCGCCCTTCAGGGGCAGGAAACACCATATATTTT.

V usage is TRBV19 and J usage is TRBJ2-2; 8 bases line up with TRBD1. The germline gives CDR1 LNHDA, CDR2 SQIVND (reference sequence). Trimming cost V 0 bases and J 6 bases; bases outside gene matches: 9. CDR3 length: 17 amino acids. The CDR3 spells CASSIEVQGAKAGELFF. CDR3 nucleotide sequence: TGTGCCAGTAGTATAGAGGTCCAGGGGGCAAAGGCCGGGGAGCTGTTTTTT.

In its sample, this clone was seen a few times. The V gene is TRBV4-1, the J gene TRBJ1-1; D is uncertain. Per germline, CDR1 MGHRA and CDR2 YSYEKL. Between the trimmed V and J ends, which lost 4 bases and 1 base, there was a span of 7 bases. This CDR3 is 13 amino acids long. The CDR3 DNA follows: TGCGCCAGCAGCCTTACAGCGAACACTGAAGCTTTCTTT. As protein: CASSLTANTEAFF.

The CDR3 loop is CASIRQGTEKLFF. CDR3 sequence (DNA): TGTGCCAGCATTAGACAGGGGACTGAAAAACTGTTTTTT. The chain has TRBV28 and TRBJ1-4; TRBD1 matches at 8 bases. The V segment lost 7 bases and the J segment 7 bases; nucleotides outside the gene matches: 5. This CDR3 contains 13 residues. The V gene's germline CDR1 is MDHEN and CDR2 SYDVKM.

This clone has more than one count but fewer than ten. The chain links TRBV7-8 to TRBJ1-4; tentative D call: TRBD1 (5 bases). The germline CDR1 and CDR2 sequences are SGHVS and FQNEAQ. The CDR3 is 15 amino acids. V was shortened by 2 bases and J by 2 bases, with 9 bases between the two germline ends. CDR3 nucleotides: TGTGCCAGCAGCTTATGGGGGGAGACTAATGAAAAACTGTTTTTT. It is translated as CASSLWGETNEKLFF.

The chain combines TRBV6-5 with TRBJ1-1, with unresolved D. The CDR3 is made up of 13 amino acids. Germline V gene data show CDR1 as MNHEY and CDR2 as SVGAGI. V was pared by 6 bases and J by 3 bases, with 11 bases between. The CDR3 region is CASSSYMDTEAFF. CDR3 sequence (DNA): TGTGCCAGCAGCAGTTATATGGACACTGAAGCTTTCTTT.

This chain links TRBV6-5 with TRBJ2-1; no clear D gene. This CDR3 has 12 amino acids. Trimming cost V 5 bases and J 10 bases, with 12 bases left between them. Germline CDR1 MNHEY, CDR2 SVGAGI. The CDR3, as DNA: TGTGCCAGCAGTCGTCAATCCGGGGAGCAGTTCTTC. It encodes CASSRQSGEQFF.

The CDR3 loop reads CASRTGSGIYGYTF. The CDR3 coding sequence is TGTGCCAGCAGAACAGGGTCGGGGATCTATGGCTACACCTTC. V and J are TRBV28 and TRBJ1-2; TRBD1 might be the D (6 bases). The CDR3 length is 14 residues. Trimming shortened V by 6 bases and J by 4 bases, and 15 bases separated the two germline ends. CDR1 and CDR2 from the germline V gene are MDHEN and SYDVKM.

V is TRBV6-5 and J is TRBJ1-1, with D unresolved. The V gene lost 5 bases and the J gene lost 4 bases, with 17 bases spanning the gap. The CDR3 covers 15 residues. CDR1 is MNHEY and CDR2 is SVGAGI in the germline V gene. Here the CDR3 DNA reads TGTGCCAGCAGTACCCGGGGAGGTTGGGCCACTGAAGCTTTCTTT. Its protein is CASSTRGGWATEAFF.

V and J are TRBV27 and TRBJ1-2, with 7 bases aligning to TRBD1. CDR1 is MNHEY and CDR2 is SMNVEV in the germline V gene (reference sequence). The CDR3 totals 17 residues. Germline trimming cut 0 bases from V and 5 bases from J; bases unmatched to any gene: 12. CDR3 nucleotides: TGTGCCAGCAGTTTATCCCCCGGACAGGCGCGGATATATGGCTACACCTTC. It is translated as CASSLSPGQARIYGYTF.

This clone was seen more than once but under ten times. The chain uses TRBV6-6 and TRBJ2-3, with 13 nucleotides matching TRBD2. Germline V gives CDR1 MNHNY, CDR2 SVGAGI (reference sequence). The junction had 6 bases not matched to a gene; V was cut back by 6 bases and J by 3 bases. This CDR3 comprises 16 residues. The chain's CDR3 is CASSSLAGGQTDTQYF. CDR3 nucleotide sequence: TGTGCCAGCAGCTCACTAGCGGGGGGGCAGACAGATACGCAGTATTTT.

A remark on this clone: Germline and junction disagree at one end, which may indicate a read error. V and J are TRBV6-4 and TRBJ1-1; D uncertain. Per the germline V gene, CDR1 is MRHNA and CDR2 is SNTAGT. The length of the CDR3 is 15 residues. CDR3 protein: CASSYSFSGNTEAFF. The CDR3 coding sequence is TGTGCCAGCAGTTACTCATTCAGTGGGAACACTGAAGCTTTCTTT.

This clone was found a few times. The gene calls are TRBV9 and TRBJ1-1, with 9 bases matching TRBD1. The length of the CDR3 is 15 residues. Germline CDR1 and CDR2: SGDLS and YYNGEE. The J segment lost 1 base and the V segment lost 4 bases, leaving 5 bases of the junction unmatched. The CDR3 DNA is TGTGCCAGCAGCCCCCACAGGGGGCAGAACACTGAAGCTTTCTTT. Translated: CASSPHRGQNTEAFF.